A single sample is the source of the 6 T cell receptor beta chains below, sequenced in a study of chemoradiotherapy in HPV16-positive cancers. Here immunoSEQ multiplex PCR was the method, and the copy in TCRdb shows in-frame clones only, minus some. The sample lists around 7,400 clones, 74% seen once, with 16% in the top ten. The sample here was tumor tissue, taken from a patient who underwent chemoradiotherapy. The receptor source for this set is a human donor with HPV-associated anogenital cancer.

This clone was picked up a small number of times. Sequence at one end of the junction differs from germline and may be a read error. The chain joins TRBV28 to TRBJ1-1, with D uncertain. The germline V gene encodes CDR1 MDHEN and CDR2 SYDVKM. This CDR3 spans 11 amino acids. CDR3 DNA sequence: TGTGCCAGCAGTTTCGCGGCCCTCCCAATTTTT. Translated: CASSFAALPIF.

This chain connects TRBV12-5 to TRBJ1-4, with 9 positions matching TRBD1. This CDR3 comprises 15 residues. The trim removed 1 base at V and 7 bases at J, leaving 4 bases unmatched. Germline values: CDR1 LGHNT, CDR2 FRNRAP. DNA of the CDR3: TGTGCTAGTGGTTTGGCACGGGACAGGGTTGAAAAACTGTTTTTT. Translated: CASGLARDRVEKLFF.

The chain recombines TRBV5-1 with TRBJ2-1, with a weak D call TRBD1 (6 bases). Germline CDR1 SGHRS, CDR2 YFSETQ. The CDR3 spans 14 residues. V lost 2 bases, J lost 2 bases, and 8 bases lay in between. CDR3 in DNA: TGCGCCAGCAGCTTCGGGACACCCTACAATGAGCAGTTCTTC. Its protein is CASSFGTPYNEQFF. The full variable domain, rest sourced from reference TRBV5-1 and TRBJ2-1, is KAGVTQTPRYLIKTRGQQVTLSCSPISGHRSVSWYQQTPGQGLQFLFEYFSETQRNKGNFPGRFSGRQFSNSRSEMNVSTLELGDSALYLCASSFGTPYNEQFFGPGTRLTVL.

The chain's CDR3 is CAFARGGNTYEQYF. For the CDR3, the DNA is TGTGCCTTCGCCCGGGGGGGCAATACCTACGAGCAGTACTTC. The J gene is TRBJ2-7, the V gene TRBV6-1; 8 nucleotides align to TRBD2. CDR1 is MNHNS, CDR2 SASEGT, per germline. Trimming took 11 bases from V and 2 from J; bases not matched to a gene: 11. This CDR3 comprises 14 residues.

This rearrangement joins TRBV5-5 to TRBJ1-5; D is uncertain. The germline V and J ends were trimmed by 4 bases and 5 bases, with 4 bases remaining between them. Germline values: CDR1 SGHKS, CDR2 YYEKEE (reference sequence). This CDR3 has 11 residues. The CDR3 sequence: CASSLYQPQHF. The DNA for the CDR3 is TGTGCCAGCAGCCTATATCAGCCCCAGCATTTT.

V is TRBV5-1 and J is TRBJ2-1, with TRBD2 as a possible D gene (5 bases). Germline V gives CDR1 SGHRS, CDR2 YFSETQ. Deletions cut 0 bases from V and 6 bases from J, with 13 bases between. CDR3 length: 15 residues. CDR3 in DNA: TGCGCCAGCAGCTTGGGATCCCTTACTAGCAATGAGCAGTTCTTC. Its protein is CASSLGSLTSNEQFF.